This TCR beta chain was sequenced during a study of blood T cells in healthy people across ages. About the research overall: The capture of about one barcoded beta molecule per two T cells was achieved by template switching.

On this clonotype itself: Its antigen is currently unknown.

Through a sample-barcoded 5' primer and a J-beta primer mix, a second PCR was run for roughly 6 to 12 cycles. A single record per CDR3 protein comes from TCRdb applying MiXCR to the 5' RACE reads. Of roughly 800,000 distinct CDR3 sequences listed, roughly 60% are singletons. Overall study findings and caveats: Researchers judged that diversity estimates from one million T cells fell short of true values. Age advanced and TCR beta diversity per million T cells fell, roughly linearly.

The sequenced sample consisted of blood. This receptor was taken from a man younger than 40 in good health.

CDR3 sequence (DNA): TGTGCCAGCAGCCAGGAAGGACGTTTATCCCTCCACTTT. Amino acid sequence: CASSQEGRLSLHF. The J gene is TRBJ1-6, the V gene TRBV14, with no clear D. Per germline, CDR1 SGHDN and CDR2 FVKESK. This CDR3 region has 13 residues. The ends were cut back, 3 bases at V and 14 bases at J, with 14 bases in the middle.